The entry below describes one T cell receptor beta chain. This clonotype was picked up many times. It has no known antigen specificity. The sample holds no much larger clone one base away, and base qualities are not on file. This specimen comes from a study of T cells in Graves' hyperthyroidism and ophthalmopathy (dated by TCRdb to between 2019 and 2020). Notes on the research overall: Peripheral blood samples were taken at initial diagnosis, before any treatment was given. After sampling, hyperthyroidism patients received methimazole starting at 30 mg daily, and ophthalmopathy patients received high-dose intravenous methylprednisolone. Prospective prediction of ophthalmopathy was tested in an independent validation cohort of 18 hyperthyroidism patients and 15 to 17 patients who later progressed to ophthalmopathy. The approximately 95 discovery patients were divided at random into training and test sets in a 7:3 ratio. A discovery cohort of about a hundred patients, about 44 with Graves' ophthalmopathy and approximately 55 with stable Graves' hyperthyroidism, was used to find distinguishing TCR V-J signatures. Thyroid tissue and blood T-cell repertoires from about 6 Graves' hyperthyroidism patients were also compared in the study. The paper describes TCR Vbeta CDR3 sequencing of roughly 130 peripheral blood samples, made up of fewer than 50 ophthalmopathy patients, roughly 80 hyperthyroidism patients and 17 progressor patients. The paper's findings and limits, for the study overall: In validation, progression to ophthalmopathy was predicted by the model with nearly 71% sensitivity and 72% to 85% specificity, a median of approximately 6.5 months before onset. Most expanded thyroid clonotypes (frequency above 0.001) were also detected in blood, suggesting blood repertoires may reflect thyroid immune responses. Sample size was not statistically predetermined, and investigators were not blinded to group allocation. In cross-validation, a model built on a 13 V-J signature told ophthalmopathy apart from stable hyperthyroidism with less than 90% sensitivity and roughly 81% specificity, and in testing the same model reached 80%/75%.

Amplification of TCR beta CDR3 regions was carried out from RNA transcripts. The TCR CDR3 was subjected to a first round of RT-PCR using the HTBI primer set and the Qiagen OneStep RT-PCR kit. Libraries were constructed in a second round of multiplex PCR, after which size selection and purification were carried out. Paired-end sequencing of the libraries was performed with 100 bp reads on an Illumina HiSeq2000. Per the authors' processing: Raw data were processed with SOAPnuke, discarding reads with adapters, uncalled bases, mean Phred below 15, or no exact constant-primer or identifier match. COPE v1.2.5 was used to merge high-quality paired reads, and clonotypes were defined as unique nucleotide sequences. MiTCR v1.1 was used to align the clonotypes against IMGT TRBV, TRBD and TRBJ reference segments. The analysis was restricted to V-J combinations with a frequency above 0.0001, which together covered around 99% of the repertoires. The TCS score was defined as the ratio of F50 (clonal expansion) to E x V (chaos), calculated using BLOSUM62-based TCRdist between CDR3 peptides within each V-J. Welch's t-statistics and random forest reduced several hundred V-J features to 10 to 15, which were used in a naive Bayes classifier (R e1071). The public reads were reanalyzed by TCRdb: fastp trimming at Q25, MiXCR alignment, in-frame beta chains only. Under each unique CDR3 protein, matching rows form one entry showing the most common genes and DNA. TCRdb, not the authors, supplied the V and J calls. The sample table shows 700,000 or so distinct CDR3 sequences, and more than 12% are seen once. The ten largest clones capture roughly an eighth of the sample.

The germline V gene (reference sequence) provides CDR1 SEHNR and CDR2 FQNEAQ. Relative to germline, V is missing 5 bases and J is missing 8 bases, with 7 bases of the junction outside any gene match. From the cysteine through the phenylalanine, the CDR3 covers 14 amino acids. Only the CDR3 portion is preserved as DNA: 42 bases, with reading frame beginning at the first base. Ophthalmopathy patients had moderately to severely active disease, Clinical Activity Score of at least 3, NOSPECS grade of at least 4, and duration under 3 months. Any patient with an uncontrolled infection, another autoimmune disease, pregnancy or lactation was excluded. Clinical symptoms, serum thyroxine and TRAb, thyroid ultrasound, and orbital computed tomography formed the basis for the diagnoses. PBMCs were separated from roughly 9.6 ml of fresh peripheral blood using Ficoll-Paque density gradient centrifugation. Total RNA was extracted using Trizol reagent, and RNA quality was assessed on an Agilent 2100 Bioanalyzer.

The material sequenced was blood. The clonotype originates from a woman in her forties or fifties with Graves' ophthalmopathy. The chain couples TRBV7-9 to TRBJ2-2; 8 middle bases align to TRBD2. The CDR3 reads CASSRTSREGELFF. At the DNA level, the sequence is TGTGCCAGCAGCCGGACTAGCAGAGAGGGGGAGCTGTTTTTT.